The 13 T cell receptor beta chains reported below all come from one sample, sequenced in a study of T cell responses to AZD1222 COVID-19 vaccine. The assay was immunoSEQ multiplex PCR, and TCRdb's table has in-frame clones only and misses some. Of around 220,000 clones listed, roughly 94% are singletons. The material sequenced was peripheral blood, taken 28 days after the second dose of the MenACWY control vaccine. The source of these receptors is an adult who received the MenACWY meningococcal vaccine as a control.

The chain couples TRBV28 to TRBJ1-6; 7 bases fit TRBD1. The CDR3 is 15 amino acids. Germline V CDR1 and CDR2: MDHEN, SYDVKM. Trimming at V came to 2 bases and at J to 5 bases, leaving 3 bases not matched to a gene. This CDR3 is CASSLGGQNNSPLHF. DNA for the CDR3: TGTGCCAGCAGTTTAGGGGGACAGAATAATTCACCCCTCCACTTT.

This clone was counted a single time. The rearrangement links TRBV6-5 to TRBJ2-3; 10 nucleotides line up with TRBD2. Germline V lookup: CDR1 MNHEY, CDR2 SVGAGI. With V trimmed by 0 bases and J by 2 bases, 2 bases remained unmatched. The CDR3 covers 16 residues. CDR3 in DNA: TGTGCCAGCAGTTACTCGACTAGCGGGCACACAGATACGCAGTATTTT. Protein product: CASSYSTSGHTDTQYF.

The chain is built from TRBV5-5 and TRBJ2-2, with D possibly matching TRBD1 (5 bases). The germline V gene has CDR1 SGHKS and CDR2 YYEKEE (reference sequence). The CDR3 loop spans 17 amino acids. Trimming took off 0 bases at V and 0 bases at J, with 12 bases between the two ends. The CDR3 sequence: CASSLGVRVPNTGELFF. CDR3 nucleotide sequence: TGTGCCAGCAGCTTGGGGGTCAGGGTGCCGAACACCGGGGAGCTGTTTTTT.

The chain joins TRBV19 to TRBJ2-3, with 9 bases that match TRBD2. Germline CDR1 and CDR2: LNHDA and SQIVND (reference sequence). The CDR3 totals 16 residues. V gave up 3 bases and J gave up 3 bases; unmatched junction bases: 7. The chain's CDR3 is CASSIPLAGVTDTQYF. The DNA for the CDR3 is TGTGCCAGTAGTATCCCCTTAGCGGGAGTGACAGATACGCAGTATTTT.

This sequence joins TRBV5-1 and TRBJ2-5, with 9 bases matching TRBD1. CDR1 is SGHRS, CDR2 YFSETQ, per germline. The V gene end was trimmed by 3 bases and the J gene end by 6 bases; junction bases not matched to a gene: 9. The CDR3 is 15 amino acids. Written as DNA, the CDR3 is TGCGCCAGCAGCTCGTCCGGGACAGGGATACAGACCCAGTACTTC. This codes for CASSSSGTGIQTQYF.

The chain has TRBV7-9 and TRBJ1-4; 10 nucleotides match TRBD1. The V gene end was trimmed by 4 bases and the J gene end by 8 bases; junction bases not matched to a gene: 4. The CDR3 extends over 14 amino acids. In germline, CDR1 is SEHNR, CDR2 FQNEAQ (reference sequence). The chain's CDR3 is CASSSGQGNEKLFF. As DNA, the CDR3 is TGTGCCAGCAGCTCGGGACAGGGGAACGAAAAACTGTTTTTT.

The chain employs TRBV6-1 and TRBJ2-5, with D hard to call. V gave up 1 base and J gave up 5 bases, with 11 bases separating them. The CDR3 spans 14 residues. CDR1 and CDR2 (germline): MNHNS, SASEGT. CDR3 sequence (DNA): TGTGCCAGCAGTGAAGTCGGCTCCCTTGAGACCCAGTACTTC. This sequence encodes CASSEVGSLETQYF.

To note about this clone: A much larger clonotype is one base distant, so this may be a read error. This sample includes further DNA sequences coding for the same CDR3. V usage is TRBV7-3 and J usage is TRBJ2-2, with D perhaps being TRBD1 or TRBD2 (6 bases each). Germline V gene data show CDR1 as SGHTA and CDR2 as FQGTGA. This CDR3 contains 13 residues. Trimming removed 5 bases from V and 3 bases from J, with 7 bases in between. CDR3 loop: CASSRGDTGELFF. As DNA, the CDR3 is TGTGCCAGCAGCAGGGGGGACACCGGGGAGCTGTTTTTT.

The chain couples TRBV19 to TRBJ1-5, with a weak D call TRBD1 (5 bases). This CDR3 spans 15 amino acids. The V end lost 3 bases, the J end lost 6 bases, and 15 bases lay between the germline ends. The V gene's germline CDR1 is LNHDA and CDR2 SQIVND (reference sequence). DNA for the CDR3: TGTGCCAGTAGTATGACTGCCGGGGGACGTCAGCCCCAGCATTTT. Translating it yields CASSMTAGGRQPQHF. Variable domain in full (rest from reference TRBV19 and TRBJ1-5): DGGITQSPKYLFRKEGQNVTLSCEQNLNHDAMYWYRQDPGQGLRLIYYSQIVNDFQKGDIAEGYSVSREKKESFPLTVTSAQKNPTAFYLCASSMTAGGRQPQHFGDGTRLSIL.

This chain uses TRBV2 with TRBJ1-6; D might be TRBD1 (5 bases). Deletions cut 10 bases from V and 0 bases from J, with 19 bases between. The germline CDR1 and CDR2 sequences are SNHLY and FYNNEI. The CDR3 extends over 17 amino acids. CDR3 protein: CAISRTQPNSYNSPLHF. CDR3 DNA: TGTGCCATTTCCCGGACACAACCAAACTCCTATAATTCACCCCTCCACTTT.

This chain uses TRBV10-3 with TRBJ2-7; D is undetermined. The V end was cut by 0 bases, the J end by 3 bases, with 9 bases between. CDR3 size: 14 residues. Looked up from germline, CDR1 is ENHRY and CDR2 is SYGVKD. The CDR3, as DNA: TGTGCCATCAGTGAGTCGTTGGCAGGCTACGAGCAGTACTTC. Its protein is CAISESLAGYEQYF.

This chain connects TRBV28 to TRBJ1-6; 10 positions agree with TRBD1. CDR1 MDHEN and CDR2 SYDVKM come from the germline V gene. This CDR3 is 14 amino acids long. V was pared by 2 bases and J by 12 bases, with 4 bases of the junction left unmatched. This CDR3 reads CASSLPGQGLPLHF. The CDR3, as DNA: TGTGCCAGCAGTTTACCGGGACAGGGGCTACCCCTCCACTTT.

This clone was observed a single time. The rearrangement links TRBV28 to TRBJ1-5; D ambiguous. V was cut by 6 bases and J by 5 bases, with 8 bases left in between. The CDR3 extends over 12 amino acids. Looked up from germline, CDR1 is MDHEN and CDR2 is SYDVKM. The CDR3 region is CASSLNDQPQHF. CDR3 sequence (DNA): TGTGCCAGCAGCCTAAACGATCAGCCCCAGCATTTT.